These T cell receptor beta chains were read from a single sample in a study of breast tumors, draining lymph nodes, adjacent tissues. TCRdb used MiXCR to reprocess the multiplex PCR reads, holding one entry per CDR3 protein. The sample records 150,000 to 200,000 distinct CDR3 sequences, 30% to 35% being singletons. Sequencing was done on a sample of axillary lymph node tissue. The receptors were gathered from a female donor with breast cancer. Some clones in this sample may be carry-over from other donors' samples. Both conserved end residues are part of each CDR3. The D gene is left open where the match is weak. The size entry is marked missing in some rows and otherwise reads once, few, many or a size class.

D gene: NA
clone size: many
J gene: TRBJ2-7
V gene: TRBV19
CDR3 DNA: TGTGCCAGTACCCTTGGGGCGAAAACCTACGAGCAGTACTTC
CDR3 protein: CASTLGAKTYEQYF

D gene: NA
clone size: NA
J gene: TRBJ1-2
V gene: TRBV27
CDR3 DNA: TGTGCCAGCAGTTACTCCGGGACCCGGGCCGGCTACACCTTC
CDR3 protein: CASSYSGTRAGYTF

D gene: NA
clone size: NA
J gene: TRBJ1-1
V gene: TRBV11-2
CDR3 DNA: TGTGCCAGCAGCCCGGGGGGGGTTTTCGAAGCTTCCTTT
CDR3 protein: CASSPGGVFEASF

D gene: TRBD1
clone size: NA
J gene: TRBJ2-7
V gene: TRBV29-1
CDR3 DNA: TGCAGCGTTGCCCGCCGGGGGGTACAGGGGGCATTCTACGAGCAGTACTTC
CDR3 protein: CSVARRGVQGAFYEQYF

D gene: NA
clone size: few
J gene: TRBJ2-7
V gene: TRBV27
CDR3 DNA: TGTGCCAGCAGCCGATGGGGGCAAGGTAGGGGCTACGAGCAGTACTTC
CDR3 protein: CASSRWGQGRGYEQYF

D gene: NA
clone size: many
J gene: TRBJ2-5
V gene: TRBV11-3
CDR3 DNA: TGTGCCAGCAGGAACCTAGGAGGTCAGGGGGGGGAGACCCAGTACTTC
CDR3 protein: CASRNLGGQGGETQYF

D gene: NA
clone size: many
J gene: TRBJ1-2
V gene: TRBV29-1
CDR3 DNA: TGCAGCGTTGAAGATCTCAGCTACACCTTC
CDR3 protein: CSVEDLSYTF

D gene: TRBD2
clone size: many
J gene: TRBJ2-3
V gene: TRBV7-9
CDR3 DNA: TGTGCCAGCAGCCCATCTCAGGGACTAGCGACAGATACGCAGTATTTT
CDR3 protein: CASSPSQGLATDTQYF

D gene: NA
clone size: NA
J gene: TRBJ2-2
V gene: TRBV7-9
CDR3 DNA: TGTGCCAGCAGCCCCAAAGGGGGAGGGGAGCTGTTTTTT
CDR3 protein: CASSPKGGGELFF

D gene: NA
clone size: NA
J gene: TRBJ1-5
V gene: TRBV2
CDR3 DNA: TGTGCCAGCAGTGAACTAGCGTCCGTACAAGAGACCCAGCATTTT
CDR3 protein: CASSELASVQETQHF

D gene: NA
clone size: many
J gene: TRBJ2-1
V gene: TRBV5-8
CDR3 DNA: TGTGCCAGCAGCTGGGGGCAGCGGGAAAACAATGAGCAGTTCTTC
CDR3 protein: CASSWGQRENNEQFF

D gene: NA
clone size: many
J gene: TRBJ1-5
V gene: TRBV20-1
CDR3 DNA: TGCAGTGCTAGCGGGGGGAGCAATCAGCCCCAGCATTTT
CDR3 protein: CSASGGSNQPQHF

D gene: NA
clone size: NA
J gene: TRBJ1-4
V gene: TRBV7-9
CDR3 DNA: TGTGCCAGCAGACGAGGGGTTAATGAAAAACTGTTTTTT
CDR3 protein: CASRRGVNEKLFF

D gene: NA
clone size: many
J gene: TRBJ2-3
V gene: TRBV7-2
CDR3 DNA: TGTGCCAGCAGTTCAGTCGGCGGAGATACGCAGTATTTT
CDR3 protein: CASSSVGGDTQYF

D gene: NA
clone size: NA
J gene: TRBJ1-3
V gene: TRBV18
CDR3 DNA: TGTGCCGGCTCACCGTCCCGGGGCAAGGGCACCTCTGGAAACACCATATATTTT
CDR3 protein: CAGSPSRGKGTSGNTIYF

D gene: NA
clone size: many
J gene: TRBJ1-2
V gene: TRBV6-5
CDR3 DNA: TGTGCCAGCAGTTACGGTACAGGGTTAGGTTATGGCTACACCTTC
CDR3 protein: CASSYGTGLGYGYTF

D gene: TRBD1
clone size: NA
J gene: TRBJ2-1
V gene: TRBV12-3/TRBV12-4
CDR3 DNA: TGTGCCAGCAGTAGGGGGACAGGGGTCAATGAGCAGCTCTTC
CDR3 protein: CASSRGTGVNEQLF

D gene: TRBD2
clone size: many
J gene: TRBJ2-7
V gene: TRBV7-3
CDR3 DNA: TGTGCCAGCAGCGCCCGGGGACTAGCGGGAAGGTACGAGCAGTACTTC
CDR3 protein: CASSARGLAGRYEQYF

D gene: TRBD1
clone size: NA
J gene: TRBJ2-3
V gene: TRBV7-9
CDR3 DNA: TGTGCCAGCAGCTCCGGACAGGCTTACACAGATACGCAGTATTTT
CDR3 protein: CASSSGQAYTDTQYF

D gene: NA
clone size: many
J gene: TRBJ2-5
V gene: TRBV19
CDR3 DNA: TGTGCCAGTAGTATAAATGGACAGCAAGAGACCCAGTACTTC
CDR3 protein: CASSINGQQETQYF

D gene: TRBD1
clone size: many
J gene: TRBJ1-4
V gene: TRBV29-1
CDR3 DNA: TGCAGCGTTCTCGACAGGGAGAAGGGTGAAAAACTGTTTTTT
CDR3 protein: CSVLDREKGEKLFF

D gene: TRBD2
clone size: many
J gene: TRBJ2-5
V gene: TRBV9
CDR3 DNA: TGTGCCAGCAGCGTCAATAGCGGGGGGGCACTCGAGACCCAGTACTTC
CDR3 protein: CASSVNSGGALETQYF

D gene: TRBD1
clone size: many
J gene: TRBJ2-7
V gene: TRBV20-1
CDR3 DNA: TGCAGTGTGTCGGGACAGGGTTTGGGTGAACTTGGCGAGCAGTACTTC
CDR3 protein: CSVSGQGLGELGEQYF

D gene: TRBD1
clone size: NA
J gene: TRBJ2-7
V gene: TRBV29-1
CDR3 DNA: TGCAGCGTTAGCCCGGACAGGGGAGGGCTCGAGCAGTACTTC
CDR3 protein: CSVSPDRGGLEQYF

D gene: NA
clone size: many
J gene: TRBJ2-7
V gene: TRBV9
CDR3 DNA: TGTGCCAGCAGCGTAGGGACAACTAGCTCCTACGAGCAGTACTTC
CDR3 protein: CASSVGTTSSYEQYF

D gene: NA
clone size: many
J gene: TRBJ2-5
V gene: TRBV5-4
CDR3 DNA: TGTGCCAGCAGCTTGGACAGGAGGGAGACCCAGTACTTC
CDR3 protein: CASSLDRRETQYF

D gene: TRBD2
clone size: many
J gene: TRBJ2-3
V gene: TRBV7-3
CDR3 DNA: TGTGCCAGCAGCTTAGTAGGGCTAGCGGGGGGACCCACAGATACGCAGTATTTT
CDR3 protein: CASSLVGLAGGPTDTQYF

D gene: NA
clone size: NA
J gene: TRBJ2-2
V gene: TRBV7-8
CDR3 DNA: TGTGCCAGCAGCTCCCAGGGTCCCCAGGGCTGTGCGAACACCGGGGAGCTGTTTTTT
CDR3 protein: CASSSQGPQGCANTGELFF

D gene: NA
clone size: NA
J gene: TRBJ2-1
V gene: TRBV28
CDR3 DNA: TGTGCCAGCAGGGAGGACAATGAGCAGTTCTTC
CDR3 protein: CASREDNEQFF

D gene: TRBD1
clone size: many
J gene: TRBJ1-2
V gene: TRBV5-6
CDR3 DNA: TGTGCCAGCAGCGGGGGACAGAAACCCAACTATGGCTACACCTTC
CDR3 protein: CASSGGQKPNYGYTF

D gene: TRBD1
clone size: NA
J gene: TRBJ2-3
V gene: TRBV5-5
CDR3 DNA: TGTGCCAGCAGCTCTGCCGGGACAGGGGTAGATACGCAGTATTTT
CDR3 protein: CASSSAGTGVDTQYF

D gene: TRBD2
clone size: many
J gene: TRBJ2-7
V gene: TRBV5-4
CDR3 DNA: TGTGCCAGCAGCTTGGCTAGCGGGCAATTGGGGGCTCGCGAGCAGTACTTC
CDR3 protein: CASSLASGQLGAREQYF

D gene: NA
clone size: few
J gene: TRBJ1-2
V gene: TRBV6-2/TRBV6-3
CDR3 DNA: TGTGCCAGCAGAAAGTTGTACGATCACTATGGCTACACCTTC
CDR3 protein: CASRKLYDHYGYTF

D gene: TRBD2
clone size: many
J gene: TRBJ2-3
V gene: TRBV12-3/TRBV12-4
CDR3 DNA: TGTGCCAGCAACTTGGGACTAGCGGGGGGAAATACGCAGTATTTT
CDR3 protein: CASNLGLAGGNTQYF

D gene: TRBD1
clone size: many
J gene: TRBJ2-1
V gene: TRBV29-1
CDR3 DNA: TGCAGCGTGGACAGGGGAGGCAATGAGCAGTTCTTC
CDR3 protein: CSVDRGGNEQFF

D gene: TRBD2
clone size: many
J gene: TRBJ2-1
V gene: TRBV9
CDR3 DNA: TGTGCCAGCGGGCGGGGACTAGCGGGTAATGAGCAGTTCTTC
CDR3 protein: CASGRGLAGNEQFF

D gene: NA
clone size: NA
J gene: TRBJ2-7
V gene: TRBV27
CDR3 DNA: TGTGCCAGCAGTTTAACCGGGAGTAACTACGAGCAGTACTTC
CDR3 protein: CASSLTGSNYEQYF